Listed below are T cell receptor beta chains from one sample, sequenced in a study of T cells after yellow fever vaccination. TCRdb called the 5' RACE reads again in MiXCR, with one record for every CDR3 protein. The data contain about 120,000 distinct CDR3 sequences, 6.5% to 9% of them seen just once; the ten biggest clones take up approximately 3%. This specimen consisted of CD4+ T cells sorted from PBMCs, obtained approximately 40 days after the first yellow fever vaccination. The receptors come from a man between 18 and 35 years old who received the YFV17D yellow fever vaccine. Both conserved end residues are part of each CDR3. The D gene is left open where the match is weak. The size of a clone is reported for some rows only, either as once, few or many, or as a class for expanded clones.

J gene	clone size	V gene	D gene	CDR3 protein	CDR3 DNA
TRBJ2-5	-	TRBV7-2	TRBD2	CASSLAGTREETQYF	TGTGCCAGCAGCTTGGCCGGGACTAGGGAAGAGACCCAGTACTTC
TRBJ2-4	many	TRBV23-1	-	CALALNIQYF	TGCGCCCTAGCGCTGAACATTCAGTACTTC
TRBJ1-2	many	TRBV12-3/TRBV12-4	-	CASSFRVGGYTF	TGTGCCAGCAGCTTCAGGGTGGGCGGCTACACCTTC
TRBJ1-2	many	TRBV30	TRBD1	CAWKRDRPGGYTF	TGTGCCTGGAAAAGGGACAGGCCAGGTGGCTACACCTTC
TRBJ1-3	many	TRBV12-3/TRBV12-4	-	CASSPRVLGNTIYF	TGTGCCAGCAGTCCCAGGGTTCTCGGAAACACCATATATTTT
TRBJ2-3	-	TRBV7-2	-	CASSSALAYDTDTQYF	TGTGCCAGCAGCTCCGCCCTAGCATATGACACAGATACGCAGTATTTT
TRBJ2-2	many	TRBV24-1	TRBD1	CATSNGQGGYWDTGELFF	TGTGCCACCTCAAACGGACAGGGCGGGTATTGGGACACCGGGGAGCTGTTTTTT
TRBJ2-1	few	TRBV18	TRBD2	CASSPGGGAVNEQFF	TGTGCCAGCTCACCAGGCGGGGGGGCCGTGAATGAGCAGTTCTTC
TRBJ2-5	-	TRBV7-2	-	CASRPTVETQYF	TGTGCCAGCAGACCGACAGTGGAGACCCAGTACTTC
TRBJ2-7	many	TRBV7-9	TRBD2	CASSLRGAGDREQYF	TGTGCCAGCAGCCTTCGTGGAGCGGGGGACCGCGAGCAGTACTTC
TRBJ2-7	many	TRBV5-1	-	CASSRDRRVKPYEQYF	TGCGCCAGCAGCCGAGACCGCAGGGTTAAACCCTACGAGCAGTACTTC
TRBJ2-7	many	TRBV29-1	-	CSVEGDVTYEQYF	TGCAGCGTTGAGGGGGACGTTACCTACGAGCAGTACTTC
TRBJ2-7	few	TRBV20-1	-	CSAPRANEQYF	TGCAGTGCCCCACGGGCTAACGAGCAGTACTTC
TRBJ1-1	many	TRBV7-2	-	CASSLTVNTEAFF	TGTGCCAGCAGCTTAACAGTGAACACTGAAGCTTTCTTT
TRBJ2-5	few	TRBV19	TRBD2	CASSTRGLAWETQYF	TGTGCCAGTAGTACCCGGGGACTAGCCTGGGAGACCCAGTACTTC
TRBJ2-1	many	TRBV5-5	TRBD2	CASSPGGAIYNEQFF	TGTGCCAGCAGCCCCGGGGGGGCAATCTACAATGAGCAGTTCTTC
TRBJ2-3	once	TRBV5-6	-	CASSTGQTYSGTDTQYF	TGTGCCAGCAGCACCGGACAGACCTACAGTGGCACAGATACGCAGTATTTT
TRBJ1-1	many	TRBV20-1	-	CSASDGFMNTEAFF	TGCAGTGCTAGTGACGGATTCATGAACACTGAAGCTTTCTTT
TRBJ2-3	-	TRBV19	TRBD1	CATGQGNIAQYF	TGTGCCACCGGACAGGGGAACATAGCGCAGTATTTT
TRBJ1-1	many	TRBV20-1	-	CSARGLNTEAFF	TGCAGTGCTAGAGGGTTGAACACTGAAGCTTTCTTT
TRBJ2-5	many	TRBV7-9	-	CASSLWYGSRQETQYF	TGTGCCAGCAGCTTATGGTACGGGAGCCGACAAGAGACCCAGTACTTC
TRBJ1-1	many	TRBV18	-	CASSPDVSLNTEAFF	TGTGCCAGCTCACCGGACGTAAGTCTGAACACTGAAGCTTTCTTT
TRBJ2-5	many	TRBV18	-	CASSPPAQGETQYF	TGTGCCAGCTCACCACCCGCCCAGGGAGAGACCCAGTACTTC
TRBJ2-5	many	TRBV5-6	-	CASSKTWLETQYF	TGTGCCAGCAGCAAGACTTGGCTGGAGACCCAGTACTTC
TRBJ2-5	-	TRBV3-1	TRBD1	CTFCLRGQGKETQYF	TGTACCTTCTGTTTAAGGGGACAGGGGAAAGAGACCCAGTACTTC
TRBJ1-4	many	TRBV4-3	TRBD1	CASSQELARGNEKLFF	TGCGCCAGCAGCCAAGAACTCGCCAGGGGGAATGAAAAACTGTTTTTT
TRBJ1-1	many	TRBV5-1	-	CASSLDAANTEAFF	TGCGCCAGCAGCTTGGACGCAGCGAACACTGAAGCTTTCTTT
TRBJ1-4	many	TRBV5-5	-	CASSALTTNEKLFF	TGTGCCAGCAGCGCACTCACGACTAATGAAAAACTGTTTTTT
TRBJ2-1	many	TRBV28	-	CASSLLSSYNEQFF	TGTGCCAGCAGCCTTTTGAGCTCCTACAATGAGCAGTTCTTC
TRBJ2-6	many	TRBV25-1	TRBD1	CASNEAQGASGANVLTF	TGTGCCAGCAACGAGGCACAGGGGGCCTCTGGGGCCAACGTCCTGACTTTC
TRBJ1-1	many	TRBV2	-	CASSEQQNTEAFF	TGTGCCAGCAGTGAACAACAGAACACTGAAGCTTTCTTT
TRBJ1-1	-	TRBV5-1	-	CASSLWEGLNTEAFF	TGCGCCAGCAGCTTGTGGGAGGGCTTGAACACTGAAGCTTTCTTT
TRBJ2-5	many	TRBV5-1	-	CASSFRAGTQYF	TGCGCCAGCAGCTTCAGGGCCGGGACCCAGTACTTC
TRBJ2-1	many	TRBV5-6	TRBD1	CASSFHPTGINNEQFF	TGTGCCAGCAGCTTTCATCCGACAGGGATCAACAATGAGCAGTTCTTC
TRBJ2-7	many	TRBV6-1	-	CASRDRDIWYEQYF	TGTGCCAGCAGGGACCGGGACATATGGTACGAGCAGTACTTC
TRBJ1-3	many	TRBV7-9	-	CASSLGWRAEAGNTIYF	TGTGCCAGCAGCTTGGGGTGGCGTGCGGAAGCTGGAAACACCATATATTTT
TRBJ1-4	-	TRBV5-1	-	CASSLESRGEKLFF	TGCGCCAGCAGCTTAGAAAGTCGCGGAGAAAAACTGTTTTTT
TRBJ1-2	many	TRBV4-3	-	CASSQESTAANYGYTF	TGCGCCAGCAGCCAAGAATCCACAGCCGCTAACTATGGCTACACCTTC
TRBJ2-5	many	TRBV28	-	CASSSGVYETQYF	TGTGCCAGCAGTTCCGGGGTCTATGAGACCCAGTACTTC
TRBJ2-5	many	TRBV21-1	-	CASRGQKNRQETQYF	TGTGCCAGCCGAGGTCAGAAGAATCGGCAAGAGACCCAGTACTTC
TRBJ1-1	many	TRBV7-9	-	CASSHDSNTEAFF	TGTGCCAGCAGCCACGACAGCAACACTGAAGCTTTCTTT
TRBJ1-1	-	TRBV6-4	-	CASSDLYTGRRGEAFF	TGTGCCAGCAGTGACCTTTATACAGGGCGGCGCGGTGAAGCTTTCTTT